The clone carrying this TCR beta chain occurred a few times. No antigen is known for it. A second PCR, run for about 6 to 11 cycles, used a sample-barcoded 5' primer plus a J-beta primer mix. TCRdb recomputed calls from the 5' RACE reads with MiXCR, one row per CDR3 protein. Here the sample spans over 1,300,000 distinct CDR3 sequences, approximately 63% being singletons. This sample stems from a study of blood T cells in healthy people across ages. Study outcomes and limitations: When one million T cells were used, diversity estimates were thought to be underestimates.

CDR3 size: 15 residues. Per the germline V gene, CDR1 is MDHEN and CDR2 is SYDVKM. The V gene end was trimmed by 4 bases and the J gene end by 8 bases; junction bases not matched to a gene: 8. Donors gave roughly 10 milliliters of peripheral blood apiece. This TCR was recovered from a man aged 18 to 29 in good health. The genes are TRBV28 and TRBJ1-4, with 9 nucleotides matching TRBD1. The sample consisted of blood. The CDR3 is CASSSAGQGLEKLFF. CDR3 DNA sequence: TGTGCCAGCAGTTCCGCGGGACAGGGTTTAGAAAAACTGTTTTTT.